The 18 T cell receptor beta chains below were found in one sample sequenced in a study of cytomegalovirus exposure and HLA in healthy donors. Use of 60 Vbeta and 13 Jbeta primers characterized the PCR. Produced via immunoSEQ multiplex PCR; TCRdb's table is partial and in-frame only. Among roughly 120,000 clones listed, roughly 62% were seen once. The sequenced sample consisted of PBMCs. All receptors derive from a man aged 25 to 45 in good health and CMV-seropositive.

The gene calls are TRBV29-1 and TRBJ1-2; D uncertain. The CDR3 is 11 residues long. With 8 bases removed from V and 0 bases from J, the gap between germline ends came to 7 bases. Germline V gives CDR1 SQVTM, CDR2 ANQGSEA. The CDR3 loop is CSFRSNYGYTF. CDR3 coding DNA: TGCAGCTTCAGATCTAACTATGGCTACACCTTC.

The gene calls are TRBV5-1 and TRBJ1-4, with 7 bases that match TRBD1. The junction had 8 bases not matched to a gene; V was cut back by 4 bases and J by 8 bases. From germline, CDR1 is SGHRS and CDR2 YFSETQ. The CDR3 has 14 residues. The CDR3 DNA reads TGCGCCAGCAGCGATGGGACAGAAGGAGAAAAACTGTTTTTT. Its translation is CASSDGTEGEKLFF.

This chain links TRBV19 with TRBJ2-1; 14 bases fit TRBD2. Germline loops: CDR1 LNHDA, CDR2 SQIVND (reference sequence). This CDR3 is built from 17 residues. V dropped 0 bases and J dropped 12; count of bases not matched to a gene: 10. The CDR3 sequence is CASSIDLGLAGEVGQFF. The DNA of the CDR3 is TGTGCCAGTAGTATAGATCTGGGACTAGCGGGAGAGGTGGGGCAGTTCTTC.

The rearrangement uses TRBV21-1 and TRBJ1-3; TRBD1 is the table's D call, not checked against the DNA. TRBV21-1 is a listed pseudogene. The CDR3 is 17 amino acids. Here the CDR3 reads CASSNNRGTNSGNTIYF. In DNA, the CDR3 is TGTGCCAGCAGCAACAACAGGGGCACCAACTCTGGAAACACCATATATTTT.

This chain connects TRBV5-5 to TRBJ1-1; perhaps TRBD1 as D (5 bases). V shed 2 bases and J shed 6 bases, with 11 bases lying between them. Germline values: CDR1 SGHKS, CDR2 YYEKEE (reference sequence). This CDR3 has 13 residues. CDR3 region: CASSLWGLPEAFF. DNA for the CDR3: TGTGCCAGCAGCTTATGGGGCCTCCCTGAAGCTTTCTTT.

The chain recombines TRBV6-1 with TRBJ1-6, with 10 bases that match TRBD1. Unmatched junction bases numbered 6, after V lost 3 bases and J lost 7 bases. This CDR3 comprises 16 residues. In germline, CDR1 is MNHNS, CDR2 SASEGT. The CDR3 protein is CASSDLDRGRNSPLHF. The CDR3 DNA follows: TGTGCCAGCAGTGATCTCGACAGGGGGCGGAATTCACCCCTCCACTTT.

The rearrangement links TRBV7-8 to TRBJ1-1; no reliable D call. The CDR3 is made up of 13 amino acids. V gave up 7 bases and J gave up 11 bases, with 20 bases separating them. CDR1 and CDR2 from the germline V gene are SGHVS and FQNEAQ. CDR3 nucleotide sequence: TGTGCCAGCACCCTAGGGCGGGGTTTTGAGGCTTTCTTT. It specifies CASTLGRGFEAFF.

The chain links TRBV12-5 to TRBJ2-5; 16 positions match TRBD2. Losses at the gene ends were 7 bases for V and 5 bases for J; bases not matched to a gene: 16. Germline loops: CDR1 LGHNT, CDR2 FRNRAP. This CDR3 region has 19 residues. The CDR3 DNA follows: TGTGCTAGTGATGCCGCCGGGACTAGCGGGAGGGACGGTTGGGAGACCCAGTACTTC. It is translated as CASDAAGTSGRDGWETQYF.

V usage is TRBV27 and J usage is TRBJ1-1; 7 nucleotides agree with TRBD1. The CDR3 totals 13 residues. CDR1 and CDR2 (germline): MNHEY, SMNVEV (reference sequence). J gave up 3 bases and V 8 bases, and 6 bases lay outside the gene matches. CDR3 protein: CASRQGLYTEAFF. CDR3 DNA: TGTGCCAGCCGACAGGGACTTTACACTGAAGCTTTCTTT.

CDR3 amino acids: CASSQDYGGGADTQYF. The CDR3 coding sequence is TGCGCCAGCAGCCAAGATTACGGGGGAGGAGCAGATACGCAGTATTTT. This chain joins TRBV4-3 and TRBJ2-3, with TRBD2 as a possible D gene (6 bases). The CDR3 totals 16 residues. V lost 0 bases and J lost 4, with 14 bases in between. Germline V CDR1 and CDR2: LGHNA, YSLEER.

This chain joins TRBV18 and TRBJ2-1; D possibly corresponds to TRBD1 (6 bases). V gave up 3 bases and J gave up 0 bases, with 12 bases separating them. The CDR3 is 16 amino acids. Germline loops: CDR1 KGHSH, CDR2 LQKENI. The CDR3 sequence is CASSPRGSPSYNEQFF. The DNA for the CDR3 is TGTGCCAGCTCACCGAGGGGGTCCCCCTCCTACAATGAGCAGTTCTTC.

The V call is TRBV9, the J call TRBJ1-4, with TRBD1 matching over 8 bases. Unmatched junction bases numbered 9, after V lost 4 bases and J lost 7 bases. The CDR3 contains 15 residues. Germline lookup yields CDR1 SGDLS and CDR2 YYNGEE. For the CDR3, the DNA is TGTGCCAGCAGCCAAACCGGGACAGGCTCTGAAAAACTGTTTTTT. Translation: CASSQTGTGSEKLFF.

The CDR3 DNA is TGCGCCAGCAGCCAGCTAGGGACTAGCGTCTACAATGAGCAGTTCTTC. Protein product: CASSQLGTSVYNEQFF. This chain joins TRBV4-1 and TRBJ2-1; 10 bases fit TRBD2. The CDR3 contains 16 residues. V lost 3 bases, J lost 3 bases, and 5 bases stayed unmatched. Germline assignment: CDR1 MGHRA and CDR2 YSYEKL.

The chain links TRBV6-5 to TRBJ2-1; 10 nucleotides line up with TRBD2. The trim removed 9 bases at V and 2 bases at J, leaving 4 bases unmatched. CDR1 and CDR2 (germline): MNHEY, SVGAGI. The CDR3 has 14 residues. The CDR3 DNA reads TGTGCCAGTAAGAGCGGGAGGGCCTACAATGAGCAGTTCTTC. This encodes CASKSGRAYNEQFF.

The chain couples TRBV6-5 to TRBJ1-2; D remains ambiguous. Germline V CDR1 and CDR2: MNHEY, SVGAGI. The CDR3 runs 13 residues. Trimming shortened V by 6 bases and J by 0 bases, and 8 bases separated the two germline ends. The chain's CDR3 is CASSLDSNYGYTF. For the CDR3, the DNA is TGTGCCAGCAGCTTAGACTCTAACTATGGCTACACCTTC.

This clone came up a few times. This chain links TRBV28 with TRBJ1-5; D is perhaps TRBD1 (6 bases). The germline V and J ends were trimmed by 6 bases and 6 bases, with 15 bases remaining between them. The germline V gene encodes CDR1 MDHEN and CDR2 SYDVKM. There are 14 residues in the CDR3. The CDR3 sequence: CASRLQGSSQPQHF. The CDR3 nucleotides are TGTGCCAGCAGGCTGCAGGGGAGTAGTCAGCCCCAGCATTTT.

Only a few counts were recorded for this clone. The chain uses TRBV5-1 and TRBJ1-2; tentatively, D is TRBD1 (5 bases). V was clipped by 2 bases and J by 5 bases, with 13 bases between them. This CDR3 region has 14 residues. The germline gives CDR1 SGHRS, CDR2 YFSETQ. The CDR3 spells CASSLGYDRYGYTF. In DNA, the CDR3 is TGCGCCAGCAGCTTAGGGTACGACAGATATGGCTACACCTTC.

The CDR3 is CASSLQDYEQYF. CDR3 in DNA: TGTGCCAGCAGCTTACAGGACTACGAGCAGTACTTC. The gene calls are TRBV7-3 and TRBJ2-7; D remains ambiguous. Germline CDR1 SGHTA, CDR2 FQGTGA. This CDR3 spans 12 amino acids. V lost 2 bases and J 3 bases, leaving 5 bases between the germline ends.